One sample yielded the 32 T cell receptor beta chains listed below, sequenced in a study of T cell changes during pregnancy in multiple sclerosis (dated by TCRdb to between 2018 and 2021). Preparation of the library involved the immunoSEQ multiplex PCR assay. The clones in this table, taken by TCRdb from immuneACCESS, are in-frame only. Not every clone is retained; where verified, under half of the shortfall comes from an unresolved V gene, and the cause of the rest is unknown. Recorded for this sample are around 33,000 clones; around nine tenths of them occurred a single time. The ten largest clones add up to 8% of the sample. This sample comprised CD8+ T cells from peripheral blood mononuclear cells, obtained before pregnancy. The receptors derive from a female donor with multiple sclerosis, enrolled in a pregnancy study.

This clone appeared once. The chain recombines TRBV30 with TRBJ2-2; D is undetermined. In germline, CDR1 is GTSNPN, CDR2 SVGIG (reference sequence). The CDR3 sequence is 17 residues long. Trimming stripped 0 bases from V and 0 bases from J, with 14 bases between. Here the CDR3 reads CAWSVFGHRTNTGELFF. The CDR3 nucleotides read TGTGCCTGGAGTGTATTTGGGCACAGAACGAACACCGGGGAGCTGTTTTTT. Combining the CDR3 with reference TRBV30 and TRBJ2-2 gives the whole variable domain SQTIHQWPATLVQPVGSPLSLECTVEGTSNPNLYWYRQAAGRGLQLLFYSVGIGQISSEVPQNLSASRPQDRQFILSSKKLLLSDSGFYLCAWSVFGHRTNTGELFFGEGSRLTVL.

V and J are TRBV7-8 and TRBJ2-3, with a possible D match to TRBD2 (6 bases). Trimming left V 5 bases short and J 0 bases short, with 21 bases between. The CDR3 length is 18 residues. From germline, CDR1 is SGHVS and CDR2 FQNEAQ. The CDR3 is CASSIKILAPSSTDTQYF. The CDR3, as DNA: TGTGCCAGCAGCATAAAGATACTAGCTCCTTCTAGCACAGATACGCAGTATTTT.

This clone was detected a few times. V usage is TRBV5-1 and J usage is TRBJ1-1, with no clear D. Trimming took off 0 bases at V and 4 bases at J, with 7 bases between the two ends. CDR1 is SGHRS and CDR2 is YFSETQ in the germline V gene. This CDR3 is built from 13 residues. The CDR3 DNA reads as TGCGCCAGCAGCTTGGAGGTAGCCACTGAAGCTTTCTTT. Residues: CASSLEVATEAFF.

This clone appeared a single time. The V and J genes are TRBV4-3 and TRBJ1-2; D might be TRBD1 (5 bases). V lost 1 base and J lost 8, with 20 bases in between. Germline assignment: CDR1 LGHNA and CDR2 YSLEER. The CDR3 sequence is 16 residues long. In DNA form, the CDR3 reads TGCGCCAGCAGCCAAGTGTCTAGGACACACCGCCGGGGCTACACCTTC. It encodes CASSQVSRTHRRGYTF.

V gene TRBV27 combines with J gene TRBJ1-2; 7 bases agree with TRBD1. J was trimmed by 4 bases and V by 7 bases; bases with no gene match: 18. The CDR3 loop spans 17 amino acids. Germline V gives CDR1 MNHEY, CDR2 SMNVEV (reference sequence). The CDR3 sequence is CASTDHWDSLPIYGYTF. The CDR3 DNA reads TGTGCCAGCACCGACCACTGGGACAGTCTACCAATCTATGGCTACACCTTC.

The chain carries TRBV11-2 and TRBJ2-7; 7 nucleotides align to TRBD2. Germline CDR1 is SGHAT and CDR2 is FQNNGV. V lost 2 bases to trimming and J lost 7 bases; unmatched junction nucleotides: 5. The CDR3 length is 13 residues. CDR3 protein: CASSLHGEGEQYF. The CDR3 region has the DNA TGTGCCAGCAGCTTACATGGGGAGGGAGAGCAGTACTTC.

The CDR3, as DNA: TGTGCCAGCAGCTCAAGGACAGGTAGTAATGAAAAACTGTTTTTT. The encoded protein is CASSSRTGSNEKLFF. This chain uses TRBV9 with TRBJ1-4; 7 bases align to TRBD1. Unmatched junction bases numbered 7, after V lost 4 bases and J lost 4 bases. The CDR3 has 15 residues. The germline CDR1 and CDR2 sequences are SGDLS and YYNGEE. Drawing the rest from reference TRBV9 and TRBJ1-4, the complete variable domain is DSGVTQTPKHLITATGQRVTLRCSPRSGDLSVYWYQQSLDQGLQFLIQYYNGEERAKGNILERFSAQQFPDLHSELNLSSLELGDSALYFCASSSRTGSNEKLFFGSGTQLSVL.

The rearrangement links TRBV5-6 to TRBJ2-1; tentative D call: TRBD2 (5 bases). Trimming shortened V by 1 base and J by 8 bases, and 16 bases separated the two germline ends. CDR3 size: 15 residues. Germline CDR1 SGHDT, CDR2 YYEEEE. The CDR3 bases are TGTGCCAGCAGCTTGACTAGTTTTGGGTACGATGAGCAGTTCTTC. It is translated as CASSLTSFGYDEQFF. The entire variable domain, with the rest obtained from reference TRBV5-6 and TRBJ2-1, is as follows: DAGVTQSPTHLIKTRGQQVTLRCSPKSGHDTVSWYQQALGQGPQFIFQYYEEEERQRGNFPDRFSGHQFPNYSSELNVNALLLGDSALYLCASSLTSFGYDEQFFGPGTRLTVL.

The chain is built from TRBV30 and TRBJ1-3; D is unresolved. The germline V gene has CDR1 GTSNPN and CDR2 SVGIG (reference sequence). V lost 3 bases to trimming and J lost 3 bases, with 9 bases between them. This CDR3 comprises 13 residues. The chain's CDR3 is CAWSEQIGNTIYF. The CDR3, as DNA: TGTGCCTGGAGCGAACAGATTGGAAACACCATATATTTT.

The rearrangement joins TRBV4-1 to TRBJ1-5; possible D gene TRBD1, 5 bases. The CDR3 is 17 amino acids. Germline V CDR1 and CDR2: MGHRA, YSYEKL. V was cut by 4 bases and J by 0 bases, with 16 bases left in between. The CDR3 region has the DNA TGCGCCAGCAGCCCCGGACCGGGGGGGTATAGCAATCAGCCCCAGCATTTT. It codes for CASSPGPGGYSNQPQHF.

The rearrangement joins TRBV6-5 to TRBJ1-2; D uncertain. The V gene lost 0 bases and the J gene lost 3 bases, with 8 bases spanning the gap. This CDR3 has 14 residues. In germline, CDR1 is MNHEY, CDR2 SVGAGI. The CDR3 DNA is TGTGCCAGCAGTTACTCGGCAGTGGACTATGGCTACACCTTC. It is translated as CASSYSAVDYGYTF.

The CDR3, as DNA: TGTGCCAGCAGCTCAGGTGTGGATACGCAGTATTTT. This sequence encodes CASSSGVDTQYF. V usage is TRBV7-9 and J usage is TRBJ2-3; D ambiguous. This CDR3 has 12 amino acids. Trimming removed 4 bases from V and 6 bases from J, with 8 bases in between. The germline CDR1 and CDR2 sequences are SEHNR and FQNEAQ (reference sequence).

The sample holds one count of this clone. The rearrangement links TRBV6-1 to TRBJ1-4; D is uncertain. Germline CDR1 and CDR2: MNHNS and SASEGT. This CDR3 is built from 14 residues. The V end was cut by 7 bases, the J end by 8 bases, with 17 bases between. This CDR3 reads CASIFKGGREKLFF. The DNA of the CDR3 is TGTGCCAGCATTTTTAAAGGCGGGCGGGAAAAACTGTTTTTT.

The chain is built from TRBV6-4 and TRBJ2-1; maybe TRBD1 (5 bases). This CDR3 spans 15 amino acids. Between the trimmed V and J ends, which lost 3 bases and 7 bases, there was a span of 16 bases. Germline CDR1 and CDR2: MRHNA and SNTAGT. CDR3 protein: CASSEQGANLNEQFF. CDR3 nucleotides: TGTGCCAGCAGTGAGCAAGGGGCAAATTTGAATGAGCAGTTCTTC.

This chain connects TRBV5-1 to TRBJ2-5, with 7 positions matching TRBD2. The CDR3 covers 17 residues. Germline V CDR1 and CDR2: SGHRS, YFSETQ. The V segment lost 4 bases and the J segment 0 bases; nucleotides outside the gene matches: 12. The CDR3 nucleotides read TGCGCCAGCAGCCGTTCGCTTAGCGGGTCGTACCAAGAGACCCAGTACTTC. This gives the protein CASSRSLSGSYQETQYF.

With regard to this clone: Given a much more abundant clone one base away, this may be a read error. The V call is TRBV7-8, the J call TRBJ2-7; 12 bases line up with TRBD1. Germline V gene data show CDR1 as SGHVS and CDR2 as FQNEAQ. This CDR3 is 14 amino acids long. Trimming removed 6 bases from V and 4 bases from J; junction bases left unmatched: 4. CDR3 sequence: CASSEGQGAYEQYF. The CDR3 region has the DNA TGTGCCAGCAGTGAGGGACAGGGGGCGTACGAGCAGTACTTC. The full variable domain, completed using reference TRBV7-8 and TRBJ2-7, is GAGVSQSPRYKVAKRGQDVALRCDPISGHVSLFWYQQALGQGPEFLTYFQNEAQLDKSGLPSDRFFAERPEGSVSTLKIQRTQQEDSAVYLCASSEGQGAYEQYFGPGTRLTVT.

The CDR3 loop is CASSSVSTDTQYF. The CDR3 coding sequence is TGTGCCAGCAGCAGCGTCAGCACAGATACGCAGTATTTT. The chain joins TRBV7-9 to TRBJ2-3; the D is unclear. V was clipped by 5 bases and J by 0 bases, with 6 bases between them. The germline V gene encodes CDR1 SEHNR and CDR2 FQNEAQ (reference sequence). This CDR3 has 13 amino acids.

The chain combines TRBV28 with TRBJ2-7; D is perhaps TRBD1 (6 bases). Trimming shortened V by 4 bases and J by 5 bases, and 15 bases separated the two germline ends. Germline CDR1 MDHEN, CDR2 SYDVKM. This CDR3 spans 14 amino acids. In DNA form, the CDR3 reads TGTGCCAGCAGTTCCCAGGGGAGTAGGGACGAGCAGTACTTC. Amino acids: CASSSQGSRDEQYF. Based on the CDR3 plus reference TRBV28 and TRBJ2-7, the full variable domain is DVKVTQSSRYLVKRTGEKVFLECVQDMDHENMFWYRQDPGLGLRLIYFSYDVKMKEKGDIPEGYSVSREKKERFSLILESASTNQTSMYLCASSSQGSRDEQYFGPGTRLTVT.

The chain employs TRBV5-1 and TRBJ2-3; the D gene is possibly TRBD1 (5 bases). This CDR3 spans 16 amino acids. The germline V gene has CDR1 SGHRS and CDR2 YFSETQ. The germline V and J ends were trimmed by 0 bases and 2 bases, with 13 bases remaining between them. CDR3 loop: CASSLGSGPHTDTQYF. DNA of the CDR3: TGCGCCAGCAGCTTGGGGTCAGGGCCCCACACAGATACGCAGTATTTT.

The chain joins TRBV29-1 to TRBJ1-2, with no clear D. The germline gives CDR1 SQVTM, CDR2 ANQGSEA. Trimming pared 0 bases from V and 4 bases from J, leaving 15 bases between. The CDR3 loop spans 15 amino acids. As DNA, the CDR3 is TGCAGCGTTGAAGATCATAAGAGGGATGTCTATGGCTACACCTTC. As protein: CSVEDHKRDVYGYTF.

There are a few counts of this clone. The chain has TRBV6-6 and TRBJ2-7; TRBD1 agrees at 7 bases. This CDR3 has 14 amino acids. From germline, CDR1 is MNHNY and CDR2 SVGAGI (reference sequence). V was pared by 6 bases and J by 2 bases, with 7 bases of the junction left unmatched. The CDR3 spells CASSLQGKPYEQYF. The CDR3 nucleotides are TGTGCCAGCAGCCTACAGGGGAAGCCCTACGAGCAGTACTTC.

This chain connects TRBV2 to TRBJ2-3, with D perhaps matching TRBD1 (5 bases). The CDR3 totals 13 residues. V dropped 7 bases and J dropped 2 bases, with 10 bases sitting between them. Germline V gene data show CDR1 as SNHLY and CDR2 as FYNNEI. The DNA for the CDR3 is TGTGCCAGCAATAGGGGCGACACAGATACGCAGTATTTT. Amino acids: CASNRGDTDTQYF.

A single count supports this clone. In DNA form, the CDR3 reads TGTGCCTGGAGTGCAGCGACAGGGGGCGGGACTGAAGCTTTCTTT. Its translation is CAWSAATGGGTEAFF. The rearrangement uses TRBV30 and TRBJ1-1; 10 bases align to TRBD1. Trimming took 1 base from V and 5 from J; bases not matched to a gene: 7. There are 15 residues in the CDR3. Germline assignment: CDR1 GTSNPN and CDR2 SVGIG (reference sequence).

This chain uses TRBV7-8 with TRBJ2-1, with 13 nucleotides matching TRBD2. The V gene end was trimmed by 3 bases and the J gene end by 3 bases; junction bases not matched to a gene: 5. The CDR3 is 17 residues long. Germline values: CDR1 SGHVS, CDR2 FQNEAQ. The CDR3 nucleotides are TGTGCCAGCAGCTTTACTAGCGGGGGGGCCATCTACAATGAGCAGTTCTTC. This sequence encodes CASSFTSGGAIYNEQFF.

V and J are TRBV15 and TRBJ2-7; TRBD2 aligns across 7 bases. The junction had 6 bases not matched to a gene; V was cut back by 1 base and J by 3 bases. This CDR3 is 15 amino acids long. CDR1 and CDR2 from the germline V gene are LNHNV and YYDKDF (reference sequence). The CDR3 is CATSRVAGEDYEQYF. CDR3 coding DNA: TGTGCCACCAGCAGAGTGGCGGGGGAGGACTACGAGCAGTACTTC. The full variable domain, its missing parts supplied by reference TRBV15 and TRBJ2-7, is DAMVIQNPRYQVTQFGKPVTLSCSQTLNHNVMYWYQQKSSQAPKLLFHYYDKDFNNEADTPDNFQSRRPNTSFCFLDIRSPGLGDTAMYLCATSRVAGEDYEQYFGPGTRLTVT.

This chain uses TRBV28 with TRBJ1-6, with D unclear. V was trimmed by 3 bases and J by 10 bases, leaving 7 bases between them. The CDR3 extends over 12 amino acids. Germline V gene lookup returns CDR1 MDHEN and CDR2 SYDVKM. CDR3 residues: CASSLTGSPLHF. CDR3 DNA: TGTGCCAGCAGTTTGACGGGATCACCCCTCCACTTT.

This clone was found once. The CDR3 nucleotides read TGCGCCAGCAGCTCGCTAGGGACAGGGTATGGCTACACCTTC. As protein: CASSSLGTGYGYTF. V and J are TRBV5-1 and TRBJ1-2, with 9 bases aligning to TRBD1. The CDR3 loop spans 14 amino acids. Germline CDR1 and CDR2: SGHRS and YFSETQ. Losses at the gene ends were 3 bases for V and 5 bases for J; bases not matched to a gene: 5.

This clone was picked up one time. The CDR3: CASSFRAGGQIYGYTF. For the CDR3, the DNA is TGTGCCAGCAGCTTCCGGGCAGGGGGACAGATCTATGGCTACACCTTC. The rearrangement joins TRBV7-9 to TRBJ1-2, with 7 bases lining up with TRBD1. Looked up from germline, CDR1 is SEHNR and CDR2 is FQNEAQ (reference sequence). This CDR3 has 16 amino acids. Trimming removed 3 bases from V and 4 bases from J; junction bases left unmatched: 11. Together with reference TRBV7-9 and TRBJ1-2, the CDR3 gives the full variable domain: DTGVSQNPRHKITKRGQNVTFRCDPISEHNRLYWYRQTLGQGPEFLTYFQNEAQLEKSRLLSDRFSAERPKGSFSTLEIQRTEQGDSAMYLCASSFRAGGQIYGYTFGSGTRLTVV.

The V gene is TRBV7-9, the J gene TRBJ2-7, with D tentatively TRBD1 (5 bases). This CDR3 is 14 amino acids long. In germline, CDR1 is SEHNR, CDR2 FQNEAQ (reference sequence). Trimming took off 5 bases at V and 2 bases at J, with 13 bases between the two ends. The CDR3 protein is CASSRVGVTYEQYF. CDR3 in DNA: TGTGCCAGCAGCCGTGTAGGGGTTACCTACGAGCAGTACTTC.

V usage is TRBV4-1 and J usage is TRBJ1-3; D is undetermined. Germline values: CDR1 MGHRA, CDR2 YSYEKL. This CDR3 contains 16 residues. V lost 5 bases and J lost 5, with 19 bases in between. The CDR3 region is CASSTLNRVTRNTIYF. CDR3 bases: TGCGCCAGCAGCACACTTAATCGGGTTACAAGAAACACCATATATTTT.

The J gene is TRBJ1-3, the V gene TRBV6-6; a weak D match, TRBD1 (6 bases). V lost 9 bases to trimming and J lost 4 bases, with 19 bases between them. The CDR3 totals 15 residues. Per the germline V gene, CDR1 is MNHNY and CDR2 is SVGAGI (reference sequence). The CDR3 DNA follows: TGTGCCAGTACAACAGGGCCCGGGACCGGAAACACCATATATTTT. The encoded protein is CASTTGPGTGNTIYF.

The chain carries TRBV28 and TRBJ2-4, with 10 bases lining up with TRBD2. The V and J ends lost 1 base and 0 bases, in that order; junction bases with no gene match: 9. This CDR3 has 19 residues. The germline V gene has CDR1 MDHEN and CDR2 SYDVKM. The CDR3 is CASSLYIAGGSLAKNIQYF. DNA for the CDR3: TGTGCCAGCAGTTTATATATAGCGGGGGGCTCCTTAGCCAAAAACATTCAGTACTTC.